The clone carrying this TCR beta chain has only a few counts. What it binds is unknown. This sample was included in a study of T cells after yellow fever vaccination. The wider study: Fractions of limited cellularity were prepared by means of SMART-Seq v4 Ultra Low Input. The study's findings and limits: The secondary response was weaker but peaked faster, day 5 versus 15.

V dropped 7 bases and J dropped 7; count of bases not matched to a gene: 7. Germline CDR1 is SGHDT and CDR2 is YYEEEE. CDR3 length: 13 residues. It was through 5'RACE template switching that TCR cDNA was made, with a universal primer site and UMIs added. MiXCR, applied by TCRdb to the 5' RACE reads, yields one record per CDR3 protein. The table lists 250,000 to 300,000 distinct CDR3 sequences, roughly 9% of them singletons. The chain carries TRBV5-6 and TRBJ1-4; 7 bases match TRBD1. The source is a man aged 18 to 29 who received the YFV17D yellow fever vaccine. The sample consisted of CD4+ T cells sorted from PBMCs, taken 5 days after the yellow fever booster vaccination. CDR3 bases: TGTGCCAGCTCCGGGACAGCAACTGAAAAACTGTTTTTT. Translation gives CASSGTATEKLFF.